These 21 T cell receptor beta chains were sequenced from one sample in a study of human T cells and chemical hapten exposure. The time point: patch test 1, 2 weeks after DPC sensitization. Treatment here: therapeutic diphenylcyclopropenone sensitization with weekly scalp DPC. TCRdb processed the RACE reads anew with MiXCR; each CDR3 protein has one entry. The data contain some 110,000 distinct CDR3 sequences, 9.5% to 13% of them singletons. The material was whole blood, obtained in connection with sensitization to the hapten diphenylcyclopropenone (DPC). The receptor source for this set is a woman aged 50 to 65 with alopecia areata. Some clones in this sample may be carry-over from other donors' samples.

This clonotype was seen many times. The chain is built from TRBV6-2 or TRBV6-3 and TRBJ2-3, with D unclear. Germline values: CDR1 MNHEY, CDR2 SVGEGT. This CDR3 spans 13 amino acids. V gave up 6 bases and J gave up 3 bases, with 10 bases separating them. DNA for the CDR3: TGTGCCAGCAGGCCCCTTGGTACAGATACGCAGTATTTT. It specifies CASRPLGTDTQYF.

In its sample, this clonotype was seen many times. The CDR3 sequence: CASSQVGGSGANVLTF. The CDR3 DNA reads as TGCGCCAGCAGCCAAGTAGGTGGCTCTGGGGCCAACGTCCTGACTTTC. V gene TRBV4-3 combines with J gene TRBJ2-6; D is uncertain. Germline CDR1 LGHNA, CDR2 YSLEER. There are 16 residues in the CDR3. Trimming stripped 1 base from V and 0 bases from J, with 7 bases between.

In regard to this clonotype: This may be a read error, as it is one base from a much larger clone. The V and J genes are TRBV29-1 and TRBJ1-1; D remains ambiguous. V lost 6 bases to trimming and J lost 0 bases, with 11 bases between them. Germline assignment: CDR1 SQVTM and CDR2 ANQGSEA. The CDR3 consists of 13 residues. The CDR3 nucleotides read TGCAGCGTGGAGGCACAGTTGAACACTGAAGCTTTCTTT. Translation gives CSVEAQLNTEAFF.

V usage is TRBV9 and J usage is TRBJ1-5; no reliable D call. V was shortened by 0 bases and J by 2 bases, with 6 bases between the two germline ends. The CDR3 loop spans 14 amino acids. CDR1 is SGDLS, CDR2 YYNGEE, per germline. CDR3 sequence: CASSVGWGNQPQHF. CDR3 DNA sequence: TGTGCCAGCAGCGTAGGATGGGGCAATCAGCCCCAGCATTTT.

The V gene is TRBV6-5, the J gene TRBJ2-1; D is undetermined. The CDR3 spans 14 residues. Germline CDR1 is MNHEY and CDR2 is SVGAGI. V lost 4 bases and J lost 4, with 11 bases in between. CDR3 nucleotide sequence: TGTGCCAGCAGTTCCCAGGACGGATACAATGAGCAGTTCTTC. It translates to CASSSQDGYNEQFF.

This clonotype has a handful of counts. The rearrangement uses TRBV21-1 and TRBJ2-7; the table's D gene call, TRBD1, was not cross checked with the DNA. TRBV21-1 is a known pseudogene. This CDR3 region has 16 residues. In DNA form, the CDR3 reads TGTGCCAGCAGCCTAGCCCGGGACAGCAAAACCTACGAGCAGTACTTC. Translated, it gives CASSLARDSKTYEQYF.

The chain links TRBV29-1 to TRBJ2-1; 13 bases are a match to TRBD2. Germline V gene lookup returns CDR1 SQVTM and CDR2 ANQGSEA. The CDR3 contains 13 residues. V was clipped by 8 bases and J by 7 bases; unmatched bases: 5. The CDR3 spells CSTLAGGMNEQFF. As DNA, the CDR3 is TGCAGCACACTAGCGGGGGGGATGAATGAGCAGTTCTTC.

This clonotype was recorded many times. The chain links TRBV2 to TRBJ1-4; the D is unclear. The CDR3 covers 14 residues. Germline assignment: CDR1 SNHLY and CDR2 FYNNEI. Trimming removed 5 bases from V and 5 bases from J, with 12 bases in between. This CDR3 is CASSSSTGNEKLFF. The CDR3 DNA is TGTGCCAGCAGTTCCTCAACGGGGAATGAAAAACTGTTTTTT. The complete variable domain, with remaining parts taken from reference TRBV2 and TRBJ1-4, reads EPEVTQTPSHQVTQMGQEVILRCVPISNHLYFYWYRQILGQKVEFLVSFYNNEISEKSEIFDDQFSVERPDGSNFTLKIRSTKLEDSAMYFCASSSSTGNEKLFFGSGTQLSVL.

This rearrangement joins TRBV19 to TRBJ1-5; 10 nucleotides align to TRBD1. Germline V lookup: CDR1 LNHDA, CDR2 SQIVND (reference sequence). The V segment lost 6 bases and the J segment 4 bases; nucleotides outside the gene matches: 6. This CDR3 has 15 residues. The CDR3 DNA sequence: TGTGCCAGTAGCGCGATGGACAGGGGGAATCAGCCCCAGCATTTT. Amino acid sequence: CASSAMDRGNQPQHF.

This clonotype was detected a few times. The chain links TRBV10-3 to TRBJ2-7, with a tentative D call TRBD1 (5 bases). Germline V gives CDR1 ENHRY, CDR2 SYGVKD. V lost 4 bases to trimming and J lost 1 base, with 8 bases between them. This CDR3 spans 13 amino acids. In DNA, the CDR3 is TGTGCCATCAGTGTCCAGGGTTCCTACGAGCAGTACTTC. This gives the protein CAISVQGSYEQYF.

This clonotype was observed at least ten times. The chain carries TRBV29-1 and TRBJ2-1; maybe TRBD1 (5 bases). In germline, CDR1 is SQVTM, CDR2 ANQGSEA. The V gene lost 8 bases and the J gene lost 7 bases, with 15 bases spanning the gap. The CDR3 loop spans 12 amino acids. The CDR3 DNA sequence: TGCAGCTTCTCACAGGTCGCAAATGAGCAGTTCTTC. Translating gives CSFSQVANEQFF.

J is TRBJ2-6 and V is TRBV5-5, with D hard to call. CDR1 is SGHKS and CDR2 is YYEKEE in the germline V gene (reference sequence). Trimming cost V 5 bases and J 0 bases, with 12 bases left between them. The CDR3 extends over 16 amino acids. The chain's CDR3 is CASRPTPASGANVLTF. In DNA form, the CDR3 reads TGTGCCAGCAGACCGACACCAGCCTCTGGGGCCAACGTCCTGACTTTC.

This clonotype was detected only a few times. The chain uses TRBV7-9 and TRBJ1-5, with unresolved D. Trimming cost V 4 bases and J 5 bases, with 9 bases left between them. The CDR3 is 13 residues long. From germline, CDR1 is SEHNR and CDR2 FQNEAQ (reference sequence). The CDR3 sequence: CASSWHGDQPQHF. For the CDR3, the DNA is TGTGCCAGCAGCTGGCACGGGGATCAGCCCCAGCATTTT. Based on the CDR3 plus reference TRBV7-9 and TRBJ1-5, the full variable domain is DTGVSQNPRHKITKRGQNVTFRCDPISEHNRLYWYRQTLGQGPEFLTYFQNEAQLEKSRLLSDRFSAERPKGSFSTLEIQRTEQGDSAMYLCASSWHGDQPQHFGDGTRLSIL.

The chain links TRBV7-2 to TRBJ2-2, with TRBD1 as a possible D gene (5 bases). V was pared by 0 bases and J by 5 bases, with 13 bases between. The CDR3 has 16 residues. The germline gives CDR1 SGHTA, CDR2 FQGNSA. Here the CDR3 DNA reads TGTGCCAGCAGCTTAGCGCCTGGGGCACTGACCGGGGAGCTGTTTTTT. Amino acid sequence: CASSLAPGALTGELFF.

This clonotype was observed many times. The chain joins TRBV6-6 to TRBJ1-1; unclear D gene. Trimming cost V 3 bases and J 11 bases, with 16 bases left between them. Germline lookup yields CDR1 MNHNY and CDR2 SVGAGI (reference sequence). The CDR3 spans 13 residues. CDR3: CASSYEPGIHAFF. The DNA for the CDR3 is TGTGCCAGCAGTTATGAACCAGGAATCCACGCTTTCTTT.

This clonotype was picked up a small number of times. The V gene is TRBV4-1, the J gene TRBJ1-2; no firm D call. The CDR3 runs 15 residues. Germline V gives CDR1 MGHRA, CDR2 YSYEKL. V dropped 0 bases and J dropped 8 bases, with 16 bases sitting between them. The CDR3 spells CASSQDSAAYEGYTF. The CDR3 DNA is TGCGCCAGCAGCCAAGATTCCGCAGCCTATGAGGGCTACACCTTC.

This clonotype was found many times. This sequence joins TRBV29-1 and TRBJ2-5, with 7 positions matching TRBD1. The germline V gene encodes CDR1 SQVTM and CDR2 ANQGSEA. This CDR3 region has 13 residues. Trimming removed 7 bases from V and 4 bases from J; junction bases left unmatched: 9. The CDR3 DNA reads TGCAGCGCTCGGACAGGCTCGGGAGAGACCCAGTACTTC. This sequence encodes CSARTGSGETQYF.

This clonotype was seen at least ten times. The chain's CDR3 is CSASRAGTGGTQYF. In nucleotides, the CDR3 is TGCAGTGCTAGCCGTGCCGGGACAGGGGGGACCCAGTACTTC. The V and J genes are TRBV20-1 and TRBJ2-5, with TRBD1 identical over 11 bases. Germline assignment: CDR1 DFQATT and CDR2 SNEGSKA (reference sequence). V shed 3 bases and J 7 bases; nucleotides not matched to a gene: 7. This CDR3 is 14 amino acids long.

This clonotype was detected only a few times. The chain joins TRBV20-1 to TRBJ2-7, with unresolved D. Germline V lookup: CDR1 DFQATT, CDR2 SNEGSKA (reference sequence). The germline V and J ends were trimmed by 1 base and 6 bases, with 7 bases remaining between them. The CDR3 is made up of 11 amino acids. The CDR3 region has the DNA TGCAGTGCTAGAGCCTCATCCGAGCAGTACTTC. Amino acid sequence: CSARASSEQYF.

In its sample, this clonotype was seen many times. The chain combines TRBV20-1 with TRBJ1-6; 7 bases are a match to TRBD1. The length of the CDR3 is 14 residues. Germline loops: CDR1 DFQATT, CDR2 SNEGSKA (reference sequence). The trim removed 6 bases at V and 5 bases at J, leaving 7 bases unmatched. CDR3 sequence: CSAPPGTDNSPLHF. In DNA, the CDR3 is TGCAGTGCGCCCCCTGGGACAGATAATTCACCCCTCCACTTT.

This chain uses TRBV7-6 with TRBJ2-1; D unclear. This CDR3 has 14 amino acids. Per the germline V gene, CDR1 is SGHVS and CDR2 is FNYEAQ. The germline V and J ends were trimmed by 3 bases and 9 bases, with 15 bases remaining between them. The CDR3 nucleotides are TGTGCCAGCAGCTTCGGACCCGGGCAGGCTGAGCAGTTCTTC. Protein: CASSFGPGQAEQFF.